The present T cell receptor (beta chain) was sequenced within a study of CD8 T cells in ankylosing spondylitis. A quantitative 5'-RACE method, one with molecular barcodes, was used to make TCR beta libraries. From the 5' RACE reads, TCRdb called clonotypes with MiXCR, one entry per CDR3 protein. The sample shows more than 150,000 distinct CDR3 sequences, roughly 13% of them seen only once. Study-wide points: Disease-linked clones proved CD8+ and comparatively uncommon in peripheral blood. For ankylosing spondylitis blood, a TCR beta motif of about eight highly homologous variants appeared characteristic. Significant enrichment of disease-linked clones was reported in matched ankylosing spondylitis synovial fluid.

For this clonotype: Its antigen is not known.

The length of the CDR3 is 13 residues. Germline CDR1 and CDR2: DFQATT and SNEGSKA (reference sequence). Trimming pared 5 bases from V and 10 bases from J, leaving 17 bases between. Sequencing was performed on blood, either unsorted or a sorted T cell fraction (not recorded which). The receptor was derived from a male donor with ankylosing spondylitis or in good health (not recorded which). The rearrangement links TRBV20-1 to TRBJ1-4; no definite D call. The CDR3 coding sequence is TGCAGTGCTCCCGCGAGTGAAGTAGGAAAACTGTTTTTT. Amino acids: CSAPASEVGKLFF.